This T cell receptor (beta chain) was recorded in a study of shared clonotypes between healthy human individuals. Study-wide background: Three plates were used per donor for CD4 naive, three for CD4 memory, two for CD8 naive and one for CD8 memory.

As for this clone: Its antigen is not identified.

For sorted subsets, roughly 210 ng DNA per replicate equaled roughly 29,000 T cell genomes. Repertoires were generated with immunoSEQ multiplex PCR, while TCRdb's copy carries only in-frame clones and drops some. The table shows 300,000 or so clones, with approximately 79% occurring only once. Study-level points and caveats: Some naive CD4 clonotypes, roughly 5%, turned up in common across four donors. Rarefaction revealed incomplete sorted-subset sequencing despite large depth.

CDR1 and CDR2 from the germline V gene are MNHNY and SVGAGI (reference sequence). This CDR3 has 13 amino acids. J gave up 4 bases and V 11 bases, and 7 bases lay outside the gene matches. Sequencing input: memory CD4+ T cells sorted from blood. Specified subset: CD45RA-negative fraction. This sequence joins TRBV6-6 and TRBJ1-1, with 10 bases lining up with TRBD1. The source is a man aged 25-45 years in good health. In DNA form, the CDR3 reads TGTGCCTCAGACAGGGGGCCCGGCACTGAAGCTTTCTTT. The encoded protein is CASDRGPGTEAFF.